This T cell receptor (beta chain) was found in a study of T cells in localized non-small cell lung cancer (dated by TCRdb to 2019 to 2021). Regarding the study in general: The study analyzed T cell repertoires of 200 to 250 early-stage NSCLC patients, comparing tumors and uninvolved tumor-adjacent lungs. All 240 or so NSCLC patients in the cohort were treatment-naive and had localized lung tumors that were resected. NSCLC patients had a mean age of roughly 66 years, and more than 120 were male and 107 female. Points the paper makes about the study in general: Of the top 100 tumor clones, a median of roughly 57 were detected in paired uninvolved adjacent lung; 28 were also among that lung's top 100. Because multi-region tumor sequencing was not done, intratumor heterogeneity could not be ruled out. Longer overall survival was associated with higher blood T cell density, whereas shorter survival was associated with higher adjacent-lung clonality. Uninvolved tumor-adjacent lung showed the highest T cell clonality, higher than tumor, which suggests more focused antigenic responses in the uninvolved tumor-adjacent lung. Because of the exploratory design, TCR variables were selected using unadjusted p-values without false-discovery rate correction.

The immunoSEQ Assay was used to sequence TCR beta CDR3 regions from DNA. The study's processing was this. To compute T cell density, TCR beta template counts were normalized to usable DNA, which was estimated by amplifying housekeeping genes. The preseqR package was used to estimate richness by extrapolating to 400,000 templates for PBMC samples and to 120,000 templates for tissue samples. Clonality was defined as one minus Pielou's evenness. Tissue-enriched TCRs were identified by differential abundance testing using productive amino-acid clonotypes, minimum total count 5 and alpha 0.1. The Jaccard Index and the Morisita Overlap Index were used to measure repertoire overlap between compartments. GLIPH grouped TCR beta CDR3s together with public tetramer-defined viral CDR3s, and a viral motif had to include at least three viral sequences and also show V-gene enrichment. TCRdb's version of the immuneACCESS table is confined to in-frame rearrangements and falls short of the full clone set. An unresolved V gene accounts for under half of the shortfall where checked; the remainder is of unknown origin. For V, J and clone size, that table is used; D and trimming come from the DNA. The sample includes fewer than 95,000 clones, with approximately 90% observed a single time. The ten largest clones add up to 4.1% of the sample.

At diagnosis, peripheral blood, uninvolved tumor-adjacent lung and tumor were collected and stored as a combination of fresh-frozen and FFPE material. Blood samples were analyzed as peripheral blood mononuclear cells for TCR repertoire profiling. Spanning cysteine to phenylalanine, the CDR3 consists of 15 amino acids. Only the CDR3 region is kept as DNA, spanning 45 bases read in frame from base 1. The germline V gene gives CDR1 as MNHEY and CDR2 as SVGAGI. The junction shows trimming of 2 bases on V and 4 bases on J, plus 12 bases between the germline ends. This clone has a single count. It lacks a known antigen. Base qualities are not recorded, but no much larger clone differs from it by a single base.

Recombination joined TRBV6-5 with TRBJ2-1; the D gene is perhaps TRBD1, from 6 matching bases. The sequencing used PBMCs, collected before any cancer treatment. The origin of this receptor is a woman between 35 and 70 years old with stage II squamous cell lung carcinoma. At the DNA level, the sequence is TGTGCCAGCAGTTACGTTCAGGGGTTGTACAATGAGCAGTTCTTC. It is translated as CASSYVQGLYNEQFF.